These 22 T cell receptor beta chains came from one sample sequenced in a study of cytomegalovirus exposure and HLA in healthy donors. Clones were sequenced by immunoSEQ multiplex PCR, and TCRdb holds only the in-frame ones, with some missing. The sample has around 150,000 clones; 91% are singletons. The sample taken for sequencing was PBMCs. These receptor sequences come from a young man in good health and CMV-seronegative.

The chain has TRBV4-3 and TRBJ2-2, with TRBD1 matching 7 bases. This CDR3 has 16 amino acids. Losses at the gene ends were 6 bases for V and 1 base for J; bases not matched to a gene: 8. Germline CDR1 is LGHNA and CDR2 is YSLEER. The CDR3 is CASSHRQGLNTGELFF. The CDR3 DNA reads as TGCGCCAGCAGTCACAGACAGGGTCTGAACACCGGGGAGCTGTTTTTT.

Of note for this clone: Other DNA sequences in this sample translate to the same CDR3. The chain carries TRBV2 and TRBJ2-7, with 13 bases identical to TRBD2. Trimming removed 9 bases from V and 3 bases from J; junction bases left unmatched: 8. The CDR3 is 15 residues long. Germline V gives CDR1 SNHLY, CDR2 FYNNEI. The CDR3 bases are TGTGCCAGTAGGGCGACTAGCGGGGGGCTCTACGAGCAGTACTTC. This translates into CASRATSGGLYEQYF.

J is TRBJ1-1 and V is TRBV27; TRBD1 might be the D (5 bases). Germline-derived CDR1 and CDR2 are MNHEY and SMNVEV (reference sequence). V lost 1 base to trimming and J lost 1 base, with 13 bases between them. The CDR3 totals 16 residues. The CDR3 loop is CASSLFGGGQNTEAFF. The CDR3 DNA sequence: TGTGCCAGCAGTTTATTTGGGGGGGGTCAGAACACTGAAGCTTTCTTT.

V gene TRBV7-6 combines with J gene TRBJ2-2, with D uncertain. Deletions cut 3 bases from V and 1 base from J, with 3 bases between. Germline V gene sequence: CDR1 SGHVS, CDR2 FNYEAQ. This CDR3 spans 13 amino acids. The DNA of the CDR3 is TGTGCCAGCAGCTTCGTGAACACCGGGGAGCTGTTTTTT. Protein: CASSFVNTGELFF.

The chain uses TRBV4-2 and TRBJ2-3; D is uncertain. CDR3 length: 16 residues. Germline loops: CDR1 LGHNA, CDR2 YNFKEQ. Trimming took 1 base from V and 2 from J, leaving 13 bases between them. In DNA form, the CDR3 reads TGTGCCAGCAGCCAAGTTGCTGCAGTGAACACAGATACGCAGTATTTT. Amino acid sequence: CASSQVAAVNTDTQYF.

The genes are TRBV7-8 and TRBJ2-1; no definite D call. V shed 5 bases and J shed 2 bases, with 13 bases lying between them. Germline values: CDR1 SGHVS, CDR2 FQNEAQ. CDR3 length: 15 residues. The CDR3 bases are TGTGCCAGCAGCCCGGAACCGGGTCCCTACAATGAGCAGTTCTTC. It codes for CASSPEPGPYNEQFF.

This clone was recorded only once. The CDR3 sequence: CASSKTVMNTEAFF. In nucleotides, the CDR3 is TGTGCCAGTAGTAAGACAGTCATGAACACTGAAGCTTTCTTT. The chain carries TRBV19 and TRBJ1-1; perhaps TRBD1 as D (5 bases). In germline, CDR1 is LNHDA, CDR2 SQIVND (reference sequence). Trimming took off 4 bases at V and 0 bases at J, with 9 bases between the two ends. This CDR3 has 14 residues.

This sequence joins TRBV10-3 and TRBJ2-5; D might be TRBD1 (5 bases). Germline V gene data show CDR1 as ENHRY and CDR2 as SYGVKD. This CDR3 has 16 amino acids. V was cut by 4 bases and J by 4 bases, with 19 bases left in between. The CDR3 is CAISGVGLQGGETQYF. The CDR3 DNA is TGTGCCATCAGTGGAGTGGGGCTCCAGGGCGGAGAGACCCAGTACTTC.

This chain links TRBV19 with TRBJ2-3; tentatively, D is TRBD1 (6 bases). Germline lookup yields CDR1 LNHDA and CDR2 SQIVND (reference sequence). The CDR3 consists of 17 residues. The V and J ends lost 4 bases and 4 bases respectively, with 21 bases between them. DNA of the CDR3: TGTGCCAGTAGTAAAGCGACAGGTTTCTCTGGGGCAGATACGCAGTATTTT. It codes for CASSKATGFSGADTQYF.

The chain links TRBV7-9 to TRBJ2-5; a possible D gene is TRBD2 (6 bases). Looked up from germline, CDR1 is SEHNR and CDR2 is FQNEAQ (reference sequence). V shed 0 bases and J shed 5 bases, with 13 bases lying between them. The CDR3 has 15 residues. CDR3 nucleotides: TGTGCCAGCAGCTTAGCGCCACTAGCCGGGGAGACCCAGTACTTC. Its translation: CASSLAPLAGETQYF.

V is TRBV5-4 and J is TRBJ2-3; TRBD2 matches at 7 bases. Per germline, CDR1 SGHNT and CDR2 YYREEE (reference sequence). CDR3 length: 14 amino acids. Trimming removed 0 bases from V and 4 bases from J; junction bases left unmatched: 2. In nucleotides, the CDR3 is TGTGCCAGCAGCTTGGAACTAGCGTCAGATACGCAGTATTTT. Translation gives CASSLELASDTQYF. The full variable domain, with the rest looked up from reference TRBV5-4 and TRBJ2-3, is ETGVTQSPTHLIKTRGQQVTLRCSSQSGHNTVSWYQQALGQGPQFIFQYYREEENGRGNFPPRFSGLQFPNYSSELNVNALELDDSALYLCASSLELASDTQYFGPGTRLTVL.

The gene calls are TRBV9 and TRBJ2-1; the D gene is possibly TRBD1 (6 bases). The CDR3 has 12 residues. Germline CDR1 reads SGDLS; CDR2 reads YYNGEE. Between the trimmed V and J ends, which lost 0 bases and 10 bases, there was a span of 8 bases. Written as DNA, the CDR3 is TGTGCCAGCAGCGTAGTGACAGGAGAGCAGTTCTTC. Translating gives CASSVVTGEQFF.

The chain joins TRBV6-1 to TRBJ1-4, with a weak D call TRBD1 (6 bases). CDR1 and CDR2 from the germline V gene are MNHNS and SASEGT. V lost 5 bases, J lost 12 bases, and 16 bases lay in between. The CDR3 is 13 amino acids. As DNA, the CDR3 is TGTGCCAGCAGTCCTCGGACAGTAATTGAACTGTTTTTT. Its translation: CASSPRTVIELFF.

Only one count was recorded for this clone. This chain uses TRBV10-3 with TRBJ2-2, with D maybe TRBD1 (6 bases). This CDR3 is built from 12 residues. Germline loops: CDR1 ENHRY, CDR2 SYGVKD. V was trimmed by 9 bases and J by 6 bases, leaving 11 bases between them. The CDR3 here is CAIARGSGELFF. The CDR3 DNA sequence: TGTGCCATTGCTAGGGGGTCCGGGGAGCTGTTTTTT.

The chain is built from TRBV6-5 and TRBJ2-2; 11 nucleotides agree with TRBD1. CDR1 is MNHEY, CDR2 SVGAGI, per germline. This CDR3 spans 15 amino acids. With 4 bases clipped from V and 4 bases from J, the junction kept 2 bases outside the gene matches. CDR3 sequence: CASSFGTGGTGELFF. The DNA of the CDR3 is TGTGCCAGCAGTTTTGGGACAGGGGGCACCGGGGAGCTGTTTTTT.

The rearrangement links TRBV11-3 to TRBJ2-1, with 8 positions matching TRBD2. CDR1 is SGHNT and CDR2 is YENEEA in the germline V gene. This CDR3 spans 15 amino acids. V shed 5 bases, J shed 5 bases, and the junction held 8 bases outside the gene matches. The CDR3 loop reads CASSPGGPGDNEQFF. The CDR3 DNA sequence: TGTGCCAGCAGCCCGGGAGGGCCGGGCGACAATGAGCAGTTCTTC. The whole variable domain, filled in from reference TRBV11-3 and TRBJ2-1, reads EAGVVQSPRYKIIEKKQPVAFWCNPISGHNTLYWYLQNLGQGPELLIRYENEEAVDDSQLPKDRFSAERLKGVDSTLKIQPAELGDSAVYLCASSPGGPGDNEQFFGPGTRLTVL.

CDR3 sequence reads: CAISPLAGEGEQYV. The DNA for the CDR3 is TGTGCCATCAGTCCGTTAGCGGGAGAGGGGGAGCAGTACGTC. The V and J genes are TRBV10-3 and TRBJ2-7; 9 bases fit TRBD2. The ends lost 5 bases at V and 7 bases at J; junction bases unmatched: 9. This CDR3 has 14 residues. Germline V gene lookup returns CDR1 ENHRY and CDR2 SYGVKD.

This chain connects TRBV5-1 to TRBJ2-6, with 8 bases identical to TRBD1. This CDR3 is 18 amino acids long. J gave up 0 bases and V 3 bases, and 8 bases lay outside the gene matches. Germline CDR1 and CDR2: SGHRS and YFSETQ. The CDR3 sequence is CASSYRDRFFSGANVLTF. The CDR3 region has the DNA TGCGCCAGCAGCTACCGGGACAGGTTCTTCTCTGGGGCCAACGTCCTGACTTTC.

CDR3 sequence: CASSYSSQGADTEAFF. Here the CDR3 DNA reads TGTGCCAGCAGTTACTCCTCACAGGGGGCTGACACTGAAGCTTTCTTT. The chain combines TRBV6-5 with TRBJ1-1, with 9 bases aligning to TRBD1. The J segment lost 3 bases and the V segment lost 0 bases, leaving 5 bases of the junction unmatched. Germline V gene data show CDR1 as MNHEY and CDR2 as SVGAGI. The CDR3 totals 16 residues.

This rearrangement joins TRBV18 to TRBJ2-1; D gene unclear. The CDR3 runs to 13 residues. Deletions cut 4 bases from V and 10 bases from J, with 14 bases between. Germline CDR1 KGHSH, CDR2 LQKENI. The CDR3: CASSRTESREQFF. In DNA form, the CDR3 reads TGTGCCAGCTCACGAACAGAAAGCCGGGAGCAGTTCTTC. The variable domain in full, completed from reference TRBV18 and TRBJ2-1, reads NAGVMQNPRHLVRRRGQEARLRCSPMKGHSHVYWYRQLPEEGLKFMVYLQKENIIDESGMPKERFSAEFPKEGPSILRIQQVVRGDSAAYFCASSRTESREQFFGPGTRLTVL.

The count of this clone is one. J is TRBJ1-1 and V is TRBV6-5, with D unresolved. V was shortened by 2 bases and J by 0 bases, with 13 bases between the two germline ends. Germline V gene data show CDR1 as MNHEY and CDR2 as SVGAGI. The CDR3 has 16 amino acids. The CDR3 region is CASSYGFGEMNTEAFF. In nucleotides, the CDR3 is TGTGCCAGCAGTTACGGTTTCGGAGAAATGAACACTGAAGCTTTCTTT.

This chain connects TRBV14 to TRBJ2-5; TRBD2 aligns across 9 bases. Per germline, CDR1 SGHDN and CDR2 FVKESK. J gave up 6 bases and V 5 bases, and 10 bases lay outside the gene matches. The CDR3 has 15 amino acids. The CDR3 DNA reads TGTGCCAGCAGCTCGACTAGCGGAGGGAGAAAGACCCAGTACTTC. Translating gives CASSSTSGGRKTQYF.